These 26 T cell receptor beta chains were sequenced from one sample in a study of T cell responses to AZD1222 COVID-19 vaccine. The protocol was immunoSEQ multiplex PCR, while the TCRdb copy is restricted to in-frame clones and leaves out a portion. There are 200,000 to 250,000 clones in the sample; approximately 94% occur only once, and more than 0.8% lies in the top ten. Material: peripheral blood, obtained on day 0 of MenACWY control vaccination. These receptors were obtained from an adult in good health.

V and J are TRBV6-1 and TRBJ2-5, with D tentatively TRBD2 (6 bases). This CDR3 has 15 amino acids. With 3 bases removed from V and 1 base from J, the gap between germline ends came to 12 bases. Germline CDR1 is MNHNS and CDR2 is SASEGT. CDR3 bases: TGTGCCAGCAGTGAGGGGGGACGGACCCAAGAGACCCAGTACTTC. Its protein is CASSEGGRTQETQYF.

This chain links TRBV15 with TRBJ1-2; D is perhaps TRBD1 (5 bases). The CDR3 consists of 13 residues. V shed 1 base and J shed 6 bases, with 9 bases lying between them. The germline V gene encodes CDR1 LNHNV and CDR2 YYDKDF (reference sequence). Written as DNA, the CDR3 is TGTGCCACCAGCAGAGCAGGGTCGGATGGCTACACCTTC. Its translation: CATSRAGSDGYTF.

This chain uses TRBV29-1 with TRBJ1-1; D is unresolved. Germline CDR1 reads SQVTM; CDR2 reads ANQGSEA. V lost 5 bases to trimming and J lost 5 bases, with 15 bases between them. This CDR3 is 13 amino acids long. CDR3 sequence (DNA): TGCAGCGTTCCTGGACGAGGACGAACTGAAGCTTTCTTT. Amino acids: CSVPGRGRTEAFF.

The gene calls are TRBV18 and TRBJ1-2; 7 nucleotides line up with TRBD1. The CDR3 totals 15 residues. Germline V lookup: CDR1 KGHSH, CDR2 LQKENI. J was trimmed by 2 bases and V by 3 bases; bases with no gene match: 6. The CDR3 region is CASSPLGQYNYGYTF. Written as DNA, the CDR3 is TGTGCCAGCTCACCCCTGGGACAGTACAACTATGGCTACACCTTC.

This rearrangement joins TRBV9 to TRBJ1-1, with 9 bases lining up with TRBD1. This CDR3 comprises 14 residues. V shed 0 bases and J 14 bases; nucleotides not matched to a gene: 11. Germline CDR1 and CDR2: SGDLS and YYNGEE. The CDR3 DNA sequence: TGTGCCAGCAGCGTAGCTGTGGGACAGGGCTTAGCGTTCTTT. The encoded protein is CASSVAVGQGLAFF.

The genes are TRBV19 and TRBJ2-6; D uncertain. The V gene lost 0 bases and the J gene lost 0 bases, with 12 bases spanning the gap. CDR3 size: 18 residues. Germline V gene data show CDR1 as LNHDA and CDR2 as SQIVND (reference sequence). The CDR3 reads CASSIDTRTPSGANVLTF. The CDR3 nucleotides are TGTGCCAGTAGTATAGATACCCGGACGCCCTCTGGGGCCAACGTCCTGACTTTC.

V gene TRBV18 combines with J gene TRBJ1-2; 7 bases match TRBD1. CDR3 length: 14 amino acids. Germline loops: CDR1 KGHSH, CDR2 LQKENI. After removal of 3 bases from V and 4 bases from J, the junction contained 5 bases not matched to a gene. The CDR3 nucleotides are TGTGCCAGCTCACCGGAGGGACAGCCCTATGGCTACACCTTC. It encodes CASSPEGQPYGYTF.

The genes are TRBV30 and TRBJ1-3; D uncertain. V was cut by 7 bases and J by 2 bases, with 9 bases left in between. The CDR3 has 12 amino acids. Germline CDR1 and CDR2: GTSNPN and SVGIG (reference sequence). CDR3 in DNA: TGTGCCTTTAAGGTAGCTGGAAACACCATATATTTT. It yields the protein CAFKVAGNTIYF.

The chain links TRBV15 to TRBJ1-5; D might be TRBD1 (6 bases). The CDR3 contains 15 residues. Trimming took 2 bases from V and 2 from J, leaving 10 bases between them. Germline assignment: CDR1 LNHNV and CDR2 YYDKDF (reference sequence). The CDR3 loop reads CATSRNRQGNQPQHF. CDR3 nucleotides: TGTGCCACCAGCAGAAACCGACAGGGCAATCAGCCCCAGCATTTT.

This clone has just a few counts. The rearrangement links TRBV18 to TRBJ2-7; 8 positions match TRBD1. Germline CDR1 reads KGHSH; CDR2 reads LQKENI. Trimming cost V 5 bases and J 3 bases; bases outside gene matches: 6. The CDR3 extends over 14 amino acids. The CDR3 sequence is CASSSQGAGYEQYF. In DNA, the CDR3 is TGTGCCAGCTCATCCCAGGGGGCCGGCTACGAGCAGTACTTC.

The V gene is TRBV5-1, the J gene TRBJ1-1, with a weak D call TRBD1 (5 bases). CDR1 is SGHRS, CDR2 YFSETQ, per germline. The CDR3 sequence is 13 residues long. V gave up 4 bases and J gave up 5 bases, with 12 bases separating them. The CDR3 protein is CASSGDGGTEAFF. For the CDR3, the DNA is TGCGCCAGCAGCGGGGACGGGGGGACTGAAGCTTTCTTT.

J is TRBJ2-1 and V is TRBV30; 9 bases map to TRBD2. The CDR3 totals 16 residues. Per germline, CDR1 GTSNPN and CDR2 SVGIG (reference sequence). Germline trimming cut 4 bases from V and 2 bases from J; bases unmatched to any gene: 9. The CDR3 here is CAWIRSLAGPYNEQFF. The CDR3, as DNA: TGTGCCTGGATCCGGTCTCTAGCGGGACCCTACAATGAGCAGTTCTTC.

This chain connects TRBV6-5 to TRBJ1-2; 8 bases align to TRBD1. This CDR3 has 13 amino acids. The V segment lost 8 bases and the J segment 6 bases; nucleotides outside the gene matches: 8. Germline V CDR1 and CDR2: MNHEY, SVGAGI. The CDR3 protein is CASWQGAKDGYTF. The CDR3 DNA reads TGTGCCAGCTGGCAGGGGGCGAAGGATGGCTACACCTTC.

The rearrangement links TRBV30 to TRBJ1-1; D remains ambiguous. The length of the CDR3 is 16 residues. V shed 4 bases and J shed 1 base, with 19 bases lying between them. Germline CDR1 reads GTSNPN; CDR2 reads SVGIG (reference sequence). This CDR3 is CAWTKRKGRGNTEAFF. The CDR3 nucleotides are TGTGCCTGGACGAAGCGCAAAGGTCGCGGGAACACTGAAGCTTTCTTT.

About this clone: Other DNA sequences within the sample encode an identical CDR3. J is TRBJ1-4 and V is TRBV6-5; D gene unclear. The CDR3 sequence is 14 residues long. Trimming cost V 0 bases and J 8 bases, with 10 bases left between them. Germline CDR1 and CDR2: MNHEY and SVGAGI. The DNA of the CDR3 is TGTGCCAGCAGTTACTCAAGGGAACGCGAAAAACTGTTTTTT. Residues: CASSYSREREKLFF.

The chain combines TRBV27 with TRBJ1-6, with 9 bases aligning to TRBD1. Unmatched junction bases numbered 4, after V lost 5 bases and J lost 2 bases. CDR1 and CDR2 (germline): MNHEY, SMNVEV (reference sequence). This CDR3 has 16 amino acids. CDR3 bases: TGTGCCAGCAGTACCAGGACAGGGGCCTATAATTCACCCCTCCACTTT. Protein product: CASSTRTGAYNSPLHF.

The rearrangement joins TRBV3-1 (or the pseudogene TRBV3-2) to TRBJ2-1; D remains unclear. Trimming left V 1 base short and J 4 bases short, with 8 bases between. The CDR3 consists of 14 residues. Germline CDR1 and CDR2: LGHDT and YNNKEL (reference sequence). CDR3 DNA: TGTGCCAGCAGCCAAGGGCGGCTTTACAATGAGCAGTTCTTC. Its translation is CASSQGRLYNEQFF.

Of note for this clone: No conserved phenylalanine or tryptophan ends this CDR3, so it is likely a read error. Because the CDR3's place on the DNA is in doubt, the DNA is left out and the CDR3 is given as listed by TCRdb. The V gene is TRBV5-6, the J gene TRBJ1-2. Germline assignment: CDR1 SGHDT and CDR2 YYEEEE. With termini counted, the CDR3 has 12 amino acids. CDR3 sequence: CASSSQTEDTYH.

This clone was recorded a few times. The CDR3 nucleotides are TGTGCCAGCAGCCAGAGACAGGGAGAAGAAACCAAAAACATTCAGTACTTC. It specifies CASSQRQGEETKNIQYF. This chain links TRBV3-1 (or the pseudogene TRBV3-2) with TRBJ2-4; 7 bases are a match to TRBD1. The ends lost 3 bases at V and 2 bases at J; junction bases unmatched: 10. Germline V gene sequence: CDR1 LGHDT, CDR2 YNNKEL (reference sequence). This CDR3 contains 17 residues.

The V gene is TRBV7-6, the J gene TRBJ1-4; D is uncertain. The ends were cut back, 7 bases at V and 5 bases at J, with 23 bases in the middle. CDR1 and CDR2 from the germline V gene are SGHVS and FNYEAQ. The CDR3 covers 17 residues. The CDR3 is CASIPLSAYRKNEKLFF. The CDR3 DNA follows: TGTGCCAGCATCCCTCTTTCGGCGTACAGAAAAAATGAAAAACTGTTTTTT.

This chain connects TRBV3-1 (or the pseudogene TRBV3-2) to TRBJ2-3, with 11 positions matching TRBD2. The CDR3 is made up of 16 amino acids. CDR1 and CDR2 (germline): LGHDT, YNNKEL (reference sequence). V was pared by 4 bases and J by 3 bases, with 6 bases of the junction left unmatched. DNA for the CDR3: TGTGCCAGCAGCCCGCACCCTAGCGGGGGGACAGATACGCAGTATTTT. The encoded protein is CASSPHPSGGTDTQYF.

The V gene is TRBV5-3, the J gene TRBJ1-5; 9 bases agree with TRBD1. TRBV5-3 is annotated as an ORF whose role is uncertain. Unmatched junction bases numbered 5, after V lost 4 bases and J lost 6 bases. The CDR3 totals 14 residues. The chain's CDR3 is CARSGGQGTQPQHF. The CDR3 bases are TGTGCCAGAAGCGGTGGACAGGGGACTCAGCCCCAGCATTTT.

The rearrangement uses TRBV7-2 and TRBJ2-7; 14 positions match TRBD2. Germline V gene lookup returns CDR1 SGHTA and CDR2 FQGNSA. CDR3 length equals 15 residues. V was clipped by 6 bases and J by 4 bases; unmatched bases: 5. The CDR3: CASSSTSGGVYEQYF. The CDR3 DNA is TGTGCCAGCAGTTCGACTAGCGGGGGGGTATACGAGCAGTACTTC.

V gene TRBV7-9 combines with J gene TRBJ1-5, with a possible D match to TRBD1 (6 bases). CDR1 and CDR2 from the germline V gene are SEHNR and FQNEAQ (reference sequence). V lost 5 bases and J 1 base, leaving 15 bases between the germline ends. CDR3 length: 16 amino acids. The CDR3 sequence: CASSGQSGASNQPQHF. CDR3 bases: TGTGCCAGCAGCGGGCAGTCAGGGGCGAGCAATCAGCCCCAGCATTTT.

The rearrangement links TRBV6-1 to TRBJ1-5, with D maybe TRBD1 (5 bases). Germline assignment: CDR1 MNHNS and CDR2 SASEGT. V was trimmed by 4 bases and J by 3 bases, leaving 19 bases between them. This CDR3 has 17 amino acids. The CDR3 DNA is TGTGCCAGCAGTGGAACGCGAGGACATGATTACAATCAGCCCCAGCATTTT. Its translation is CASSGTRGHDYNQPQHF.

The chain uses TRBV6-5 and TRBJ2-2, with 7 bases identical to TRBD1. Trimming at V came to 2 bases and at J to 7 bases, leaving 10 bases not matched to a gene. This CDR3 has 16 residues. Looked up from germline, CDR1 is MNHEY and CDR2 is SVGAGI. As DNA, the CDR3 is TGTGCCAGCAGTTACCTCAGGGGGACCCGGGGCGGGGAGCTGTTTTTT. This gives the protein CASSYLRGTRGGELFF.